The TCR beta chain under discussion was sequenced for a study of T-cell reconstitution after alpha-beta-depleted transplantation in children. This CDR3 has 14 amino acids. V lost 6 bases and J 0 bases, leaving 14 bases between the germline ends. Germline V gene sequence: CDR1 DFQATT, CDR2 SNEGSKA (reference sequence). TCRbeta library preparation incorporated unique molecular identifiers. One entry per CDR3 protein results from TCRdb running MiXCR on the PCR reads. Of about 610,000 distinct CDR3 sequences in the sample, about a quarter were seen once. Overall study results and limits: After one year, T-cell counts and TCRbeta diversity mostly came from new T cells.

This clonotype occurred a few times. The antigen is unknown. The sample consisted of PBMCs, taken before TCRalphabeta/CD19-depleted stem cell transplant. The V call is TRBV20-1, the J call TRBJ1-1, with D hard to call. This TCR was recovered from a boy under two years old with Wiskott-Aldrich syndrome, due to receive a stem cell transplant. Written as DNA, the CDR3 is TGCAGTGCCGACCGGGGAAGGTTGAACACTGAAGCTTTCTTT. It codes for CSADRGRLNTEAFF.